Listed below are T cell receptor beta chains from one sample, sequenced in a study of T cell responses to AZD1222 COVID-19 vaccine. Measured with immunoSEQ multiplex PCR; TCRdb has only the in-frame clones, and not every one. The data contain 150,000 or so clones, approximately 90% of them singletons. Sequencing used peripheral blood, obtained after recovery from COVID-19. All receptors derive from an adult who had recovered from COVID-19. CDR3s include the opening cysteine and the closing phenylalanine or tryptophan. Each record gives: CDR3 protein, CDR3 DNA, clone size, D gene, J gene, V gene, CDR3 length. The D gene is left open where the match is weak. Clone size is stated in some rows and not others, as once, few, many or a class when expanded.

CDR3 protein: CASTLAYGNYGYTF; CDR3 DNA: TGTGCCAGCACCCTGGCATATGGGAACTATGGCTACACCTTC; clone size: NA; D gene: NA; J gene: TRBJ1-2; V gene: TRBV5-4; CDR3 length: 14
CDR3 protein: CASSPLGQSSYEQYF; CDR3 DNA: TGTGCCAGCTCACCGTTGGGACAGAGTTCATACGAGCAGTACTTC; clone size: NA; D gene: TRBD1; J gene: TRBJ2-7; V gene: TRBV18; CDR3 length: 15
CDR3 protein: CASSSGGLNTGELFF; CDR3 DNA: TGCGCCAGCAGTAGCGGGGGCCTGAACACCGGGGAGCTGTTTTTT; clone size: NA; D gene: TRBD2; J gene: TRBJ2-2; V gene: TRBV4-3; CDR3 length: 15
CDR3 protein: CASTSGQPDQPQHF; CDR3 DNA: TGTGCCAGCACCTCCGGACAGCCGGATCAGCCCCAGCATTTT; clone size: NA; D gene: NA; J gene: TRBJ1-5; V gene: TRBV2; CDR3 length: 14
CDR3 protein: CASRLGAYNQPQHF; CDR3 DNA: TGTGCCAGCAGGCTTGGGGCCTACAATCAGCCCCAGCATTTT; clone size: NA; D gene: NA; J gene: TRBJ1-5; V gene: TRBV6-5; CDR3 length: 14
CDR3 protein: CSVEGTVTDTQYF; CDR3 DNA: TGCAGCGTTGAGGGGACTGTTACAGATACGCAGTATTTT; clone size: NA; D gene: NA; J gene: TRBJ2-3; V gene: TRBV29-1; CDR3 length: 13
CDR3 protein: CASSPRTGFEAFF; CDR3 DNA: TGTGCCAGCAGCCCACGGACAGGGTTTGAAGCTTTCTTT; clone size: NA; D gene: TRBD1; J gene: TRBJ1-1; V gene: TRBV2; CDR3 length: 13
CDR3 protein: CASSALGGTGNTIYF; CDR3 DNA: TGTGCCAGTAGTGCCCTAGGGGGGACTGGAAACACCATATATTTT; clone size: NA; D gene: NA; J gene: TRBJ1-3; V gene: TRBV19; CDR3 length: 15
CDR3 protein: CASSGPGHLNTEAFF; CDR3 DNA: TGTGCCAGCAGCGGCCCCGGACACCTGAACACTGAAGCTTTCTTT; clone size: NA; D gene: NA; J gene: TRBJ1-1; V gene: TRBV21-1; CDR3 length: 15
CDR3 protein: CASSLTQGTGETQYF; CDR3 DNA: TGTGCCAGCAGCTTGACACAGGGAACCGGGGAGACCCAGTACTTC; clone size: NA; D gene: NA; J gene: TRBJ2-5; V gene: TRBV5-6; CDR3 length: 15
CDR3 protein: CASSTSLPGQFNQPQHF; CDR3 DNA: TGTGCCAGCTCAACCTCTTTGCCGGGACAGTTCAATCAGCCCCAGCATTTT; clone size: NA; D gene: TRBD1; J gene: TRBJ1-5; V gene: TRBV18; CDR3 length: 17
CDR3 protein: CASSQGSVGGRSSYEQYF; CDR3 DNA: TGTGCCAGCAGCCAAGGGTCAGTTGGGGGCCGGAGTTCCTACGAGCAGTACTTC; clone size: once; D gene: NA; J gene: TRBJ2-7; V gene: TRBV4-2; CDR3 length: 18
CDR3 protein: CASSGGHYGYTF; CDR3 DNA: TGTGCCAGCAGCGGTGGGCACTATGGCTACACCTTC; clone size: NA; D gene: NA; J gene: TRBJ1-2; V gene: TRBV7-9; CDR3 length: 12
CDR3 protein: CASSFTGRQETQYF; CDR3 DNA: TGCGCCAGCAGCTTTACGGGTCGCCAAGAGACCCAGTACTTC; clone size: NA; D gene: NA; J gene: TRBJ2-5; V gene: TRBV5-1; CDR3 length: 14
CDR3 protein: CASSPRLAGPYEQYF; CDR3 DNA: TGTGCCAGCAGCCCCCGGCTAGCGGGGCCTTACGAGCAGTACTTC; clone size: NA; D gene: TRBD2; J gene: TRBJ2-7; V gene: TRBV11-2; CDR3 length: 15
CDR3 protein: CASALTGGRTEAFF; CDR3 DNA: TGTGCTAGTGCCTTGACAGGGGGCCGTACTGAAGCTTTCTTT; clone size: NA; D gene: TRBD1; J gene: TRBJ1-1; V gene: TRBV12-5; CDR3 length: 14
CDR3 protein: CASSEWSAGELFF; CDR3 DNA: TGTGCCAGCAGTGAATGGTCTGCCGGGGAGCTGTTTTTT; clone size: NA; D gene: NA; J gene: TRBJ2-2; V gene: TRBV6-1; CDR3 length: 13
CDR3 protein: CATSRLSAGGYNEQFF; CDR3 DNA: TGTGCCACCAGCAGATTGTCAGCGGGGGGCTACAATGAGCAGTTCTTC; clone size: NA; D gene: TRBD2; J gene: TRBJ2-1; V gene: TRBV15; CDR3 length: 16
CDR3 protein: CASSIQGSYGYTF; CDR3 DNA: TGTGCCAGTAGTATACAGGGTAGCTATGGCTACACCTTC; clone size: NA; D gene: NA; J gene: TRBJ1-2; V gene: TRBV19; CDR3 length: 13
CDR3 protein: CASSLMDRHNEQFF; CDR3 DNA: TGTGCCAGCAGCTTGATGGACAGGCACAATGAGCAGTTCTTC; clone size: NA; D gene: TRBD1; J gene: TRBJ2-1; V gene: TRBV11-1; CDR3 length: 14
CDR3 protein: CASSRFLGGRGPGELFF; CDR3 DNA: TGTGCCAGCAGCCGATTCTTAGGGGGAAGGGGACCCGGGGAGCTGTTTTTT; clone size: NA; D gene: NA; J gene: TRBJ2-2; V gene: TRBV3-1/TRBV3-2; CDR3 length: 17
CDR3 protein: CATSRDPQVGYNEQFF; CDR3 DNA: TGTGCCACCAGCAGAGATCCCCAGGTGGGTTACAATGAGCAGTTCTTC; clone size: NA; D gene: NA; J gene: TRBJ2-1; V gene: TRBV15; CDR3 length: 16
CDR3 protein: CASSVLAGYNEQFF; CDR3 DNA: TGTGCCAGCAGTGTATTAGCGGGCTACAATGAGCAGTTCTTC; clone size: NA; D gene: TRBD2; J gene: TRBJ2-1; V gene: TRBV2; CDR3 length: 14
CDR3 protein: CASSLGGAETQYF; CDR3 DNA: TGTGCCAGCAGCTTAGGCGGCGCGGAGACCCAGTACTTC; clone size: NA; D gene: NA; J gene: TRBJ2-5; V gene: TRBV11-3; CDR3 length: 13
CDR3 protein: CASRGAGSETQYF; CDR3 DNA: TGTGCCAGCAGGGGGGCCGGCTCAGAGACCCAGTACTTC; clone size: NA; D gene: NA; J gene: TRBJ2-5; V gene: TRBV25-1; CDR3 length: 13
CDR3 protein: CASSRPPGGIYNEQFF; CDR3 DNA: TGTGCCAGCAGTCGCCCCCCTGGCGGGATCTACAATGAGCAGTTCTTC; clone size: NA; D gene: NA; J gene: TRBJ2-1; V gene: TRBV28; CDR3 length: 16
CDR3 protein: CASSALTGTGANVLTF; CDR3 DNA: TGTGCCAGCAGTGCCCTGACAGGGACGGGGGCCAACGTCCTGACTTTC; clone size: NA; D gene: TRBD1; J gene: TRBJ2-6; V gene: TRBV6-1; CDR3 length: 16
CDR3 protein: CASRLNTEAFF; CDR3 DNA: TGTGCCAGCAGATTGAACACTGAAGCTTTCTTT; clone size: NA; D gene: NA; J gene: TRBJ1-1; V gene: TRBV28; CDR3 length: 11
CDR3 protein: CASSYSGAGYGYTF; CDR3 DNA: TGTGCCAGCAGTTACTCGGGGGCTGGGTATGGCTACACCTTC; clone size: once; D gene: NA; J gene: TRBJ1-2; V gene: TRBV6-5; CDR3 length: 14
CDR3 protein: CASGNDRQPQHF; CDR3 DNA: TGTGCTAGTGGTAACGACAGGCAGCCCCAGCATTTT; clone size: NA; D gene: NA; J gene: TRBJ1-5; V gene: TRBV12-5; CDR3 length: 12
CDR3 protein: CASSGGTDQETQYF; CDR3 DNA: TGTGCCAGCAGTGGGGGGACAGACCAAGAGACCCAGTACTTC; clone size: few; D gene: TRBD1; J gene: TRBJ2-5; V gene: TRBV25-1; CDR3 length: 14
CDR3 protein: CASSPYPTTSSTDTQYF; CDR3 DNA: TGTGCCAGCAGCCCCTACCCCACTACGAGTAGCACAGATACGCAGTATTTT; clone size: NA; D gene: NA; J gene: TRBJ2-3; V gene: TRBV7-2; CDR3 length: 17